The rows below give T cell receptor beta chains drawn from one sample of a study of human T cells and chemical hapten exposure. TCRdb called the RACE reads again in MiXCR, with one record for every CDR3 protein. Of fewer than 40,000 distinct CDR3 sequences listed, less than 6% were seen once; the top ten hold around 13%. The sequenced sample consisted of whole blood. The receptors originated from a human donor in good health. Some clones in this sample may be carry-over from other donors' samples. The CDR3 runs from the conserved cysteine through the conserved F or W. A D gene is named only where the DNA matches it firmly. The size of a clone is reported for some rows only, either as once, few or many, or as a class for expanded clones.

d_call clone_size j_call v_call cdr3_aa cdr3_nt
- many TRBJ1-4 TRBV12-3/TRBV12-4 CASSFSVGRSLDANEKLFF TGTGCCAGCAGTTTTTCGGTGGGTCGTAGTTTGGATGCTAATGAAAAACTGTTTTTT
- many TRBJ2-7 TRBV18 CASSPARSIHEQYF TGTGCCAGCTCACCGGCGAGGAGTATTCACGAGCAGTACTTC
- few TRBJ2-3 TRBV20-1 CSARAPGHGTDTQYF TGCAGTGCTAGAGCCCCGGGACACGGCACAGATACGCAGTATTTT
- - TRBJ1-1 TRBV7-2 CASSLAGGEYTEAFF TGTGCCAGCAGCTTAGCAGGGGGAGAGTACACTGAAGCTTTCTTT
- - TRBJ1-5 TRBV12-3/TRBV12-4 CASTGRYQPQHF TGTGCCAGCACCGGCAGATATCAGCCCCAGCATTTT
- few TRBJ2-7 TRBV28 CASMTPGISYEQYF TGTGCCAGCATGACTCCCGGGATCAGCTACGAGCAGTACTTC
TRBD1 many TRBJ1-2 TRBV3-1 CASSQAYRGPATYGYTF TGTGCCAGCAGCCAAGCTTACAGGGGCCCCGCTACCTATGGCTACACCTTC
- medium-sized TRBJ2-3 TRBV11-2 CASSPDRDSTDTQYF TGTGCCAGCAGTCCAGACAGGGACTCCACAGATACGCAGTATTTT
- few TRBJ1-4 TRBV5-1 CASSPQGSPNEKLFF TGCGCCAGCAGCCCCCAGGGGTCGCCTAATGAAAAACTGTTTTTT
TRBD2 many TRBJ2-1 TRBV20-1 CGTSGVPGYNEQFF TGCGGGACTAGCGGAGTCCCGGGGTACAATGAGCAGTTCTTC
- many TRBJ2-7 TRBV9 CASSASSGKQYF TGTGCCAGCAGCGCCTCCTCAGGGAAGCAGTACTTC
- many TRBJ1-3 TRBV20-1 CSASGETGSGNTIYF TGCAGTGCTAGTGGGGAGACAGGATCTGGAAACACCATATATTTT
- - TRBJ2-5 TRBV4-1 CASSQDFETQYF TGCGCCAGCAGCCAAGATTTTGAGACCCAGTACTTC